This T cell receptor (beta chain) comes out of a study of cytomegalovirus exposure and HLA in healthy donors. In regard to this clone: Its antigen is undetermined.

Study observations and caveats: Later on, an analysis tied about 17,000 TCR beta sequences to HLA alleles at 0.05 false discovery rate.

60 Vbeta and 13 Jbeta primers were used in PCR. TCRdb keeps only in-frame clones here, not all; method: immunoSEQ multiplex PCR. The table lists around 75,000 clones, 75% to 80% of them singletons. This receptor was taken from a man aged 35-49 years in good health and CMV-seronegative. The sequenced sample consisted of PBMCs.

The CDR3, as DNA: TGTGCCTGGAGGACTGTGACAGGGGTATATTCACCCCTCCACTTT. It translates to CAWRTVTGVYSPLHF. V usage is TRBV30 and J usage is TRBJ1-6; 8 bases line up with TRBD1. The V segment lost 3 bases and the J segment 8 bases; nucleotides outside the gene matches: 9. The CDR3 spans 15 residues. CDR1 and CDR2 from the germline V gene are GTSNPN and SVGIG (reference sequence).